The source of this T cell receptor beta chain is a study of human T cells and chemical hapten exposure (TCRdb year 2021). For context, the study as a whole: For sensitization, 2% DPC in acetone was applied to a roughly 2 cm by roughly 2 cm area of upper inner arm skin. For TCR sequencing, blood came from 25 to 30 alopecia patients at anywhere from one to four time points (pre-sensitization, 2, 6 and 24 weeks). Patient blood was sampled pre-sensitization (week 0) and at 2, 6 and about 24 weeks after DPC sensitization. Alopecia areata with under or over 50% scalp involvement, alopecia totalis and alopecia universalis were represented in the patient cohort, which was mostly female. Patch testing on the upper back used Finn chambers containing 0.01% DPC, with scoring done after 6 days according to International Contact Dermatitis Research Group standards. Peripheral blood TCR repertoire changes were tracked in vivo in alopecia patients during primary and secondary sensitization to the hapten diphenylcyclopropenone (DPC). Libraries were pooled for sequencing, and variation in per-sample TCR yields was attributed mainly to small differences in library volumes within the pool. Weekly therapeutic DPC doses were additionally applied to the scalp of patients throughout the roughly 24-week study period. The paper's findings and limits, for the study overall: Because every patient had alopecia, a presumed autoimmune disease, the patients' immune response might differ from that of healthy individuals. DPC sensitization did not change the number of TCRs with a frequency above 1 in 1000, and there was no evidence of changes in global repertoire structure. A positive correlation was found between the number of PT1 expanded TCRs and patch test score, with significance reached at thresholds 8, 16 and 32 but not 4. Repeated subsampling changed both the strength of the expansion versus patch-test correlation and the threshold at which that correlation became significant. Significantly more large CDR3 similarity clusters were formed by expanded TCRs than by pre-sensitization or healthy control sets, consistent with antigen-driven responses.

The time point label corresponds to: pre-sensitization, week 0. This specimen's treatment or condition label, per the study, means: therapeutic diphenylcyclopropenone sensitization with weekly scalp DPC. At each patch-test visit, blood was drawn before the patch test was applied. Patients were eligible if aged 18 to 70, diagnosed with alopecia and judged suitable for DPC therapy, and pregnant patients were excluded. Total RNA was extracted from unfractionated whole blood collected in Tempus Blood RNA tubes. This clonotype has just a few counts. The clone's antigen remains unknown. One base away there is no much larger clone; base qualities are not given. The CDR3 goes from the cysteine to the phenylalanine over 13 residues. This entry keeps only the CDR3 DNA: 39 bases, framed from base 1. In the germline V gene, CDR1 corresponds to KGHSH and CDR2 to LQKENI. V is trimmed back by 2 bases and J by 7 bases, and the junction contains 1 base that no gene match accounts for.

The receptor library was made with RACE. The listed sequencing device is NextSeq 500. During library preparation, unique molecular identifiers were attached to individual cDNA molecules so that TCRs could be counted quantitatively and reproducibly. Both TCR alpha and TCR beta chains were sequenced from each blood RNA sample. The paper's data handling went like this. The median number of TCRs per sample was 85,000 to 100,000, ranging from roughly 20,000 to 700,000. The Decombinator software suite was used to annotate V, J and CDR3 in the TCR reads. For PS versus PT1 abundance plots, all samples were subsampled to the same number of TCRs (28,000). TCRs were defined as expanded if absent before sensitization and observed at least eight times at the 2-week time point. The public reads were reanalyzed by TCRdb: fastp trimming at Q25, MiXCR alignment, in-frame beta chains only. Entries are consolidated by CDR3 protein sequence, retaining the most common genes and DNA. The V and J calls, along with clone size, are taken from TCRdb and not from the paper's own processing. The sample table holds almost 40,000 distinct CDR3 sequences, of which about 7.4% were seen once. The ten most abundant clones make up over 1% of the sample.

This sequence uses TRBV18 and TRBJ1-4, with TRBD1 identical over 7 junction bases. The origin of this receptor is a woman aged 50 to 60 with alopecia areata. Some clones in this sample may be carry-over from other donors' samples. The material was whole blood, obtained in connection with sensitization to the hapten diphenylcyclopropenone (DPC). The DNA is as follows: TGTGCCAGCTCACCATGGGACAGTGAAAAACTGTTTTTT. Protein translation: CASSPWDSEKLFF.